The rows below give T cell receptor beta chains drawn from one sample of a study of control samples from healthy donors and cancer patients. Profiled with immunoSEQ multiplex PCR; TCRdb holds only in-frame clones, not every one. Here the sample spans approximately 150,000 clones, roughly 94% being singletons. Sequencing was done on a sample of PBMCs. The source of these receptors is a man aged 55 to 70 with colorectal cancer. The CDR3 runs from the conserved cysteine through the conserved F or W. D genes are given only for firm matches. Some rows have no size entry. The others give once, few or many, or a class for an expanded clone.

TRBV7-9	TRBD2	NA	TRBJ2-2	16	TGTGCCAGCAGCTTAGGGGGAGCGGGAAACACCGGGGAGCTGTTTTTT	CASSLGGAGNTGELFF
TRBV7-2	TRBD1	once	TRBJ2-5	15	TGTGCCAGCAGCTTAACAGGGACAGATGGAGAGACCCAGTACTTC	CASSLTGTDGETQYF
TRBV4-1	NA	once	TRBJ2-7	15	TGCGCCAGCAGTCCAGGGGTAGTGGGATCCTACGAGCAGTACTTC	CASSPGVVGSYEQYF
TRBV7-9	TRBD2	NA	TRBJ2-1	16	TGTGCCAGCAGCTTAGCGACTAGCGGCTCCTACAATGAGCAGTTCTTC	CASSLATSGSYNEQFF
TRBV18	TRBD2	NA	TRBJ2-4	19	TGTGCCAGCTCACCACCCATAAGCTCGGGACTAGCGCGCAATGGCATTCAGTACTTC	CASSPPISSGLARNGIQYF
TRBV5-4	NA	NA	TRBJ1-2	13	TGTGCCAGCAGGAACCACGCGGTCTACGAGGGGACCTTC	CASRNHAVYEGTF
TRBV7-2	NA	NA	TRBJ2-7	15	TGTGCCAGCAGCTCCCTTCCGGGACGGACTTACGAGCAGTACTTC	CASSSLPGRTYEQYF
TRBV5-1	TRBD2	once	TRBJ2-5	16	TGCGCCAGCAGCTTGGTTGGGACTAGCGGCCAAGAGACCCAGTACTTC	CASSLVGTSGQETQYF
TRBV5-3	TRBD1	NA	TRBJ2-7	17	TGTGCCAGAAGCTTGGTGGGACCGGGACAGGGATCCTACGAGCAGTACTTC	CARSLVGPGQGSYEQYF
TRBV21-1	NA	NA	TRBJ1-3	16	TGTGCCAGCAGCAAAGATTGGCGTACTCGAGGAAACACCATATATTTT	CASSKDWRTRGNTIYF
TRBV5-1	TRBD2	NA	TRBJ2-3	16	TGCGCCAGCAGCTCCCTCACGGGGGGGGGCACAGATACGCAGTATTTT	CASSSLTGGGTDTQYF
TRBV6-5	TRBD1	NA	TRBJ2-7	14	TGTGCCAGCAGAACCGGGACAGGGAAGAACGAGCAGTACTTC	CASRTGTGKNEQYF
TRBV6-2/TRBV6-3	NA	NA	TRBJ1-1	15	TGTGCCAGCAGTGACCAATTGGACGGGAACACTGAAGCTTTCTTT	CASSDQLDGNTEAFF
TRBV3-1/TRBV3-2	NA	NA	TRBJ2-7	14	TGTGCCACGTCCTTTGGTAGCGGCGTCTACGAGCAGTACTTC	CATSFGSGVYEQYF
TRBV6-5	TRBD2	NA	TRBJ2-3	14	TGTGCCAGCCGGGCGGGGGGGCCGACAGATACGCAGTATTTT	CASRAGGPTDTQYF
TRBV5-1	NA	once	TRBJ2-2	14	TGCGCCAGCAGCTTGAGGAGTAACACCGGGGAGCTGTTTTTT	CASSLRSNTGELFF
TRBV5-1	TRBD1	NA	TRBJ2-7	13	TGCGCCAGCAGGACAGGGGATCGGTCCGAGCAGTACTTC	CASRTGDRSEQYF
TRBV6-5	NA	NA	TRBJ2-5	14	TGTGCCAGCAGCCTCCTGACAGCGCAAGAGACCCAGTACTTC	CASSLLTAQETQYF